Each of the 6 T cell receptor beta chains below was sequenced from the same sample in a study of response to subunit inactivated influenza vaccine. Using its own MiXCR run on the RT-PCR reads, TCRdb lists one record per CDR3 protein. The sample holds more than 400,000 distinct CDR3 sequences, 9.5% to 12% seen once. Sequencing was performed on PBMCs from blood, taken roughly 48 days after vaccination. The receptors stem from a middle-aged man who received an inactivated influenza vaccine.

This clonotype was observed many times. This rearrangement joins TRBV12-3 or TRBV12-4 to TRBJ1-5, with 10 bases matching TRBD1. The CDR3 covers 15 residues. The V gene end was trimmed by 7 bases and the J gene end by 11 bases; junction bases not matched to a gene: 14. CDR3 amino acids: CASTVTGGGLGAQHF. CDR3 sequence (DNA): TGTGCCAGCACCGTGACAGGGGGCGGACTCGGGGCCCAGCATTTT.

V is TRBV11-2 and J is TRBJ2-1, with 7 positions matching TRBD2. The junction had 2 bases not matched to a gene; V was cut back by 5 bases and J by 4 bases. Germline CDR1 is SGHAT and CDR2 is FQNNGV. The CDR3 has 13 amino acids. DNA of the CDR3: TGTGCCAGCAGCCTAGCGGTATACAATGAGCAGTTCTTC. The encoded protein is CASSLAVYNEQFF.

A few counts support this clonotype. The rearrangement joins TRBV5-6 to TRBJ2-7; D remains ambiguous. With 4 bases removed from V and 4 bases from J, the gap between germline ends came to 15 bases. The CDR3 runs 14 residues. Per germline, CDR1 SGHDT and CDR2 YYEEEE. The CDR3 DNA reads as TGTGCCAGCAGCCTATTAGCAGATTTATACGAGCAGTACTTC. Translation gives CASSLLADLYEQYF.

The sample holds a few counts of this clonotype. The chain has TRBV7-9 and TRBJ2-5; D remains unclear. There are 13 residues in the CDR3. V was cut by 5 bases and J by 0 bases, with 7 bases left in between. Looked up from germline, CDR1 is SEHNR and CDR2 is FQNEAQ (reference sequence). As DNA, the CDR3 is TGTGCCAGCAGCGCTAGGGACCAAGAGACCCAGTACTTC. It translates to CASSARDQETQYF.

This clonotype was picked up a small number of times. The CDR3 reads CASSLRGDPYNEQFF. The CDR3 DNA follows: TGTGCCAGCAGCTTGAGGGGGGACCCCTACAATGAGCAGTTCTTC. The rearrangement links TRBV5-6 to TRBJ2-1; tentatively, D is TRBD1 or TRBD2 (6 bases each). Germline CDR1 reads SGHDT; CDR2 reads YYEEEE. The CDR3 totals 15 residues. Trimming took off 1 base at V and 2 bases at J, with 10 bases between the two ends.

CDR3 residues: CASSRTSGSPDEQFF. DNA of the CDR3: TGTGCCAGCAGCCGGACTAGCGGGAGTCCGGATGAGCAGTTCTTC. The V and J genes are TRBV7-6 and TRBJ2-1; TRBD2 aligns across 13 bases. This CDR3 spans 15 amino acids. Per germline, CDR1 SGHVS and CDR2 FNYEAQ. Trimming at V came to 5 bases and at J to 8 bases, leaving 6 bases not matched to a gene.